This entry concerns a single T cell receptor beta chain. TCRdb re-analysed the RT-PCR reads in MiXCR, keeping a single row per CDR3 protein. The sample has roughly 960,000 distinct CDR3 sequences, about a sixth seen once. There are 17 residues in the CDR3. The V gene's germline CDR1 is MNHEY and CDR2 SVGAGI. Trimming at V came to 3 bases and at J to 0 bases, leaving 8 bases not matched to a gene. This entry belongs to a study of patients and donors after allogeneic stem cell transplantation. The sequenced sample consisted of blood, either unsorted or a sorted T cell fraction (not recorded which). The receptor was derived from a human donor who was either an allogeneic HSCT recipient or a stem cell or donor lymphocyte infusion donor (not recorded which). It is not recorded whose cells these are; they may come from a transplant donor. V is TRBV6-5 and J is TRBJ1-2, with TRBD1 matching 9 bases. CDR3 nucleotides: TGTGCCAGCAGTTATCCGACAGGGGGGGCGGCTAACTATGGCTACACCTTC. Protein sequence: CASSYPTGGAANYGYTF.